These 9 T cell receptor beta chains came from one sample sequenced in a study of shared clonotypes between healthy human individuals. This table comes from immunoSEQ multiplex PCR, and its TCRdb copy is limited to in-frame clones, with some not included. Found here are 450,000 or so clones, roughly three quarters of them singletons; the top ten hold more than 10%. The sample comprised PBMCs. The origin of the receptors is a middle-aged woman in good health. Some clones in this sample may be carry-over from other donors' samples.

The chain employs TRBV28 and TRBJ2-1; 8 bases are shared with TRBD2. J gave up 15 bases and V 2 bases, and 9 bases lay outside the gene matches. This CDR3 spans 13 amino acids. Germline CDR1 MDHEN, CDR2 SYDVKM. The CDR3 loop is CASSLQMAGGPFF. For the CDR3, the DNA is TGTGCCAGCAGTTTACAAATGGCGGGGGGTCCGTTCTTC.

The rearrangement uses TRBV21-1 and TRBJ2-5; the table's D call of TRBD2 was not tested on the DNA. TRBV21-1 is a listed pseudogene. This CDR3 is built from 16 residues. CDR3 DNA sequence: TGTGCCAGCAGCAGAAGTGGCGGAAGACGTGAAGAGACCCAGTACTTC. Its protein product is CASSRSGGRREETQYF.

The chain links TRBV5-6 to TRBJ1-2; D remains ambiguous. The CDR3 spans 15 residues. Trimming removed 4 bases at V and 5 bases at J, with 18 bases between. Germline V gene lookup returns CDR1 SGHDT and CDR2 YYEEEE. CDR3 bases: TGTGCCAGCAGCCCCTCGGTTCGTGCACCGTATGGCTACACCTTC. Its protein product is CASSPSVRAPYGYTF.

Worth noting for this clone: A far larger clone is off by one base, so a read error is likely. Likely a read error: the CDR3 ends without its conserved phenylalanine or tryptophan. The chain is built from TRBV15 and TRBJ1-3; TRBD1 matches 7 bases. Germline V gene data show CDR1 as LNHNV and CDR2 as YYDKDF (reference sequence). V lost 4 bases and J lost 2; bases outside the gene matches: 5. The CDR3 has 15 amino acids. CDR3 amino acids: CATSTDRAAGNTIYL. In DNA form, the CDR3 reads TGTGCCACCAGCACAGACAGGGCGGCTGGAAACACCATATATCTT.

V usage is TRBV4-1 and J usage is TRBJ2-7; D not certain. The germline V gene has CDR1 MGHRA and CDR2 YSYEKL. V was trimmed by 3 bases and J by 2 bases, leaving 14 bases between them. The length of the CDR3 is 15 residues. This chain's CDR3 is CASSHGLIGTYEQYF. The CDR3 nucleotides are TGCGCCAGCAGCCACGGGCTCATCGGCACCTACGAGCAGTACTTC.

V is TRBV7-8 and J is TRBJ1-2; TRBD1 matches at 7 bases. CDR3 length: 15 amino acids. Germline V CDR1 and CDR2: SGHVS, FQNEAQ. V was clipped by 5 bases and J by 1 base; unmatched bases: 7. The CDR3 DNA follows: TGTGCCAGCAGCCCCCGGACAGGCATTAACTATGGCTACACCTTC. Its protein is CASSPRTGINYGYTF.

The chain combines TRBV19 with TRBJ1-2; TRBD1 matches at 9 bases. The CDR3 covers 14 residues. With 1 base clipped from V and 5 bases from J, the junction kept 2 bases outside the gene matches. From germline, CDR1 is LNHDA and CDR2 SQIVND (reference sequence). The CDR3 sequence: CASSIGGTGYGYTF. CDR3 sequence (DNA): TGTGCCAGTAGTATAGGAGGGACAGGGTATGGCTACACCTTC. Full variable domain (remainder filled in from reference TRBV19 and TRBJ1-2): DGGITQSPKYLFRKEGQNVTLSCEQNLNHDAMYWYRQDPGQGLRLIYYSQIVNDFQKGDIAEGYSVSREKKESFPLTVTSAQKNPTAFYLCASSIGGTGYGYTFGSGTRLTVV.

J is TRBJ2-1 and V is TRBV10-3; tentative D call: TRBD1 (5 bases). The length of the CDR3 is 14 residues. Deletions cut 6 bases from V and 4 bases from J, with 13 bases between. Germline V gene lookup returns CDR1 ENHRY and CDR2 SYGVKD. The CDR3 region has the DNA TGTGCCATCAGCCCTGGGGCTAATTACAATGAGCAGTTCTTC. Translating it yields CAISPGANYNEQFF.

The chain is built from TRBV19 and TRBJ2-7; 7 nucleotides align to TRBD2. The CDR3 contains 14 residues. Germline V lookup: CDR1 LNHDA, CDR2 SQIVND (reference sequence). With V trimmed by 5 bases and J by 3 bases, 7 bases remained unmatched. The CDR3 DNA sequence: TGTGCCAGTAGTTCCGGGGGACTACACTACGAGCAGTACTTC. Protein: CASSSGGLHYEQYF.